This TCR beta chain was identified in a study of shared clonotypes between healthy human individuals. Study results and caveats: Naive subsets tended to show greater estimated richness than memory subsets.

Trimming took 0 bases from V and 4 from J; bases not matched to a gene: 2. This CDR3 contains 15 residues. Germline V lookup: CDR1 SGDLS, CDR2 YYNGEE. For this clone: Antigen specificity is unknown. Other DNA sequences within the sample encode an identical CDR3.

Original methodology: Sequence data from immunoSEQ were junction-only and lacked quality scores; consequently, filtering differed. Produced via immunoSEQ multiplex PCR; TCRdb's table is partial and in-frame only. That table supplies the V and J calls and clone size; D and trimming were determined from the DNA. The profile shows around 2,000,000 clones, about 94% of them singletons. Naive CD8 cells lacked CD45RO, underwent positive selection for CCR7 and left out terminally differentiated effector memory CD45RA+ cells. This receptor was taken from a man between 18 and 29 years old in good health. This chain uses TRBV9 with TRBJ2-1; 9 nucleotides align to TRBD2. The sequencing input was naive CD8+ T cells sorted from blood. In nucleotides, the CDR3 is TGTGCCAGCAGCGTAGCCAGCGGGGGGTACAATGAGCAGTTCTTC. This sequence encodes CASSVASGGYNEQFF. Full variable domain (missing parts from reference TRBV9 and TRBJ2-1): DSGVTQTPKHLITATGQRVTLRCSPRSGDLSVYWYQQSLDQGLQFLIQYYNGEERAKGNILERFSAQQFPDLHSELNLSSLELGDSALYFCASSVASGGYNEQFFGPGTRLTVL.